The 9 T cell receptor beta chains below come from one sample, sequenced in a study of T cells after posttransplantation cyclophosphamide (dated by TCRdb to about 2016). The receptor library was made with the immunoSEQ multiplex PCR assay. As stored in TCRdb, this immuneACCESS dataset retains in-frame rearrangements with V and J assigned. A fraction of the clones does not appear; measured against another copy, unresolved V genes explain less than half of the discrepancy, and the remainder lacks a known reason. The sample table records more than 30,000 clones; about 90% of these occur just once. Roughly 0.23% of the sample is taken by the ten largest. Viable CD3+CD4+ or CD3+CD8+ cells that were CCR7+CD45RA+CD45RO-CD95-CD27+CD28+ were defined as naive T cells. Material: naive CD4+ T cells sorted from PBMCs. The receptors were sampled from an older woman in good health, CMV-negative, and a related stem cell transplant donor.

The chain uses TRBV12-2 and TRBJ2-3; the table names TRBD2, a call not compared with the DNA. TRBV12-2 is annotated as a pseudogene. The CDR3 spans 19 residues. In DNA, the CDR3 is TGTGCAAGTCGCTCGGGTCCAATAGCGGGAGGGCCGGTGGGGGATACGCAGTATTTT. Its protein is CASRSGPIAGGPVGDTQYF.

The J gene is TRBJ2-7, the V gene TRBV5-1; 15 nucleotides line up with TRBD2. CDR3 length: 20 amino acids. From germline, CDR1 is SGHRS and CDR2 YFSETQ. V gave up 5 bases and J gave up 5 bases; unmatched junction bases: 20. The CDR3: CASSQYKSSGTSGRNNEQYF. The CDR3 DNA is TGCGCCAGCAGTCAGTATAAATCCTCCGGGACTAGCGGGAGGAATAACGAGCAGTACTTC.

This chain links TRBV9 with TRBJ2-7, with 12 bases aligning to TRBD2. V lost 3 bases and J lost 0; bases outside the gene matches: 4. CDR1 SGDLS and CDR2 YYNGEE come from the germline V gene. CDR3 length: 16 amino acids. In DNA, the CDR3 is TGTGCCAGCAGCGCCGGGACTAGCGGGTACTCCTACGAGCAGTACTTC. The encoded protein is CASSAGTSGYSYEQYF.

The V gene is TRBV10-3, the J gene TRBJ1-5, with D possibly matching TRBD1 (6 bases). This CDR3 has 14 residues. The ends were cut back, 5 bases at V and 3 bases at J, with 11 bases in the middle. Germline lookup yields CDR1 ENHRY and CDR2 SYGVKD. As DNA, the CDR3 is TGTGCCATCAGTCCAGGGGAGTTCAATCAGCCCCAGCATTTT. Amino acid sequence: CAISPGEFNQPQHF.

V gene TRBV6-5 combines with J gene TRBJ1-2, with TRBD1 as a possible D gene (6 bases). Per germline, CDR1 MNHEY and CDR2 SVGAGI. The CDR3 length is 13 residues. V was pared by 6 bases and J by 4 bases, with 12 bases between. CDR3 DNA: TGTGCCAGCAGGCTACAGGGTACCTATGGCTACACCTTC. Protein: CASRLQGTYGYTF.

The chain combines TRBV5-8 with TRBJ2-5; D may be TRBD2 (5 bases). The CDR3 has 13 amino acids. Germline CDR1 and CDR2: SGHTS and YDEGEE. With 4 bases removed from V and 11 bases from J, the gap between germline ends came to 18 bases. The CDR3 region has the DNA TGTGCCAGCAGCCCCCTAGGACTCGGGGAGCAGTACTTC. As protein: CASSPLGLGEQYF.

The V call is TRBV6-6, the J call TRBJ1-5; D is ambiguous. V was cut by 0 bases and J by 2 bases, with 11 bases left in between. This CDR3 has 16 residues. Germline CDR1 reads MNHNY; CDR2 reads SVGAGI (reference sequence). CDR3 residues: CASSYSEVSGNQPQHF. CDR3 DNA sequence: TGTGCCAGCAGTTACTCGGAAGTGAGCGGCAATCAGCCCCAGCATTTT.

The rearrangement uses TRBV9 and TRBJ1-2; 7 bases are shared with TRBD1. V lost 4 bases, J lost 6 bases, and 6 bases stayed unmatched. The length of the CDR3 is 13 residues. Germline V lookup: CDR1 SGDLS, CDR2 YYNGEE. CDR3 coding DNA: TGTGCCAGCAGCTTGGGACAGAAAGATGGCTACACCTTC. This sequence encodes CASSLGQKDGYTF.

The chain has TRBV4-3 and TRBJ1-5; unclear D gene. V was pared by 1 base and J by 5 bases, with 18 bases between. Germline V gene data show CDR1 as LGHNA and CDR2 as YSLEER. The CDR3 is made up of 17 amino acids. The CDR3: CASSQGGADYGDQPQHF. DNA of the CDR3: TGCGCCAGCAGCCAAGGGGGAGCCGACTATGGGGATCAGCCCCAGCATTTT.